The source of this T cell receptor beta chain is a study of T cells in Graves' hyperthyroidism and ophthalmopathy (dated by TCRdb to about 2019). Regarding the complete study: Peripheral blood was sampled at the time of initial diagnosis, prior to any treatment. TCR V-J signatures able to tell the groups apart were searched for in a discovery cohort of 90 to 100 patients, of whom 43 had Graves' ophthalmopathy and more than 55 had stable Graves' hyperthyroidism. Prospective prediction of ophthalmopathy was tested in an independent validation cohort of 18 to 20 hyperthyroidism patients and some 17 patients who later progressed to ophthalmopathy. For training and testing, the 100 or so patients in the discovery cohort were randomly divided in a 7:3 ratio. The study also compared thyroid tissue and blood T-cell repertoires from more than 5 Graves' hyperthyroidism patients. Following sampling, methimazole starting at 30 mg daily was given to hyperthyroidism patients, and high-dose intravenous methylprednisolone was given to ophthalmopathy patients. The paper describes TCR Vbeta CDR3 sequencing of 135 peripheral blood samples, made up of 40 to 45 ophthalmopathy patients, some 80 hyperthyroidism patients and 17 progressor patients. Broad study findings and their caveats: During validation, the model predicted progression to ophthalmopathy a median of approximately 6.5 months ahead of onset, with around 65% sensitivity and more than 72% specificity. A 13 V-J signature model separated ophthalmopathy from stable hyperthyroidism, with around 88% sensitivity and 81.08% specificity in cross-validation and 80%/75% in testing. No statistical method was used to fix the sample size in advance, and group allocation was not hidden from the investigators. Blood samples also contained most of the expanded thyroid clonotypes (frequency above 0.001), which suggests that blood repertoires may reflect thyroid immune responses.

Ophthalmopathy patients had moderately to severely active disease, with a Clinical Activity Score of 3 or more, a NOSPECS grade of 4 or more, and a disease duration of less than 3 months. Exclusion was applied to patients with uncontrolled infections, other autoimmune diseases, pregnancy or lactation. Clinical symptoms, serum thyroxine and TRAb, thyroid ultrasound, and orbital computed tomography formed the basis for the diagnoses. PBMCs were isolated from approximately 10 ml of fresh peripheral blood by Ficoll-Paque density gradient centrifugation. Trizol reagent was used to extract total RNA, and RNA quality was then checked on an Agilent 2100 Bioanalyzer. The TCR beta CDR3 regions were amplified from RNA transcripts. The TCR CDR3 was subjected to a first round of RT-PCR using the HTBI primer set and the Qiagen OneStep RT-PCR kit. Libraries were constructed in a second round of multiplex PCR, after which size selection and purification were performed. Libraries were sequenced paired-end with 100 bp reads on an Illumina HiSeq2000. On the study's bioinformatics: Raw data were processed with SOAPnuke, discarding reads with adapters, uncalled bases, mean Phred below 15, or no exact constant-primer or identifier match. High-quality paired reads were merged with COPE v1.2.5, and unique nucleotide sequences were defined as clonotypes. MiTCR v1.1 was used to align the clonotypes against IMGT TRBV, TRBD and TRBJ reference segments. Only V-J combinations with frequency above 0.0001, covering 98% to 99.2% of repertoires, were analysed. The TCS score was defined as F50 (clonal expansion) divided by E x V (chaos), with BLOSUM62-based TCRdist calculated between CDR3 peptides within each V-J. Welch's t-statistics and random forest reduced just over 500 V-J features to 10 to 15, which were used in a naive Bayes classifier (R e1071). Clones were called with MiXCR by TCRdb after fastp trimmed the public reads at Q25, and only in-frame beta chains were retained. Each CDR3 protein appears once, grouped with its most common genes and DNA. The V and J calls, along with clone size, are taken from TCRdb and not from the paper's own processing. Within this sample are some 370,000 distinct CDR3 sequences, with around 15% of them counted one time only. The ten biggest clones cover 25% to 30% of the sample.

This clonotype showed up just a few times. No cognate antigen has been identified for it. No base quality information exists; no much larger clone differs at one position. From a lookup of the germline V gene, CDR1 and CDR2 are SGHDN and FVKESK. V gives up 1 base and J gives up 1 base, and the segment between their germline ends measures 16 bases. The CDR3 starts with the cysteine, ends with the phenylalanine, and has 17 residues. CDR3 DNA is the only sequence kept; it has 51 bases, read in frame from the first base. The chain links TRBV14 with TRBJ1-2; the D gene is perhaps TRBD1, on 6 matching bases. The TCR originated in a man in his forties or fifties with Graves' ophthalmopathy. Material: blood. The CDR3: CASSQGTGTQYNYGYTF. The DNA is TGTGCCAGCAGCCAAGGGACCGGGACACAATATAACTATGGCTACACCTTC.